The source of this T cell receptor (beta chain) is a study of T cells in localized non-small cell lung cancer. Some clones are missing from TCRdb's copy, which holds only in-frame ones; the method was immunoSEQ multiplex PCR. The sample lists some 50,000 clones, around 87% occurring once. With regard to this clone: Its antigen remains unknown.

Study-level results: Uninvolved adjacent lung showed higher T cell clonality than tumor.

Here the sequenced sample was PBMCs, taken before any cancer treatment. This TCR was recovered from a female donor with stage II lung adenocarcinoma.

CDR3 nucleotides: TGTGCCAGCAGTCAGACAGGAAACTTCTATGGCTACACCTTC. It is translated as CASSQTGNFYGYTF. The chain carries TRBV6-5 and TRBJ1-2; tentatively, D is TRBD1 (6 bases). CDR1 is MNHEY and CDR2 is SVGAGI in the germline V gene. This CDR3 spans 14 amino acids. The V end was cut by 5 bases, the J end by 4 bases, with 14 bases between.